This TCR beta chain was recorded in a study of cytomegalovirus exposure and HLA in healthy donors. PCR primers comprised 60 Vbeta and 13 Jbeta primers. Only in-frame clones appear in the TCRdb table, and some are missing; sequencing was by immunoSEQ multiplex PCR. Of about 110,000 clones in the sample, 70% to 85% were seen once. This clone was seen only once. CDR1 is SGHTA, CDR2 FQGTGA, per germline. With V trimmed by 5 bases and J by 0 bases, 7 bases remained unmatched. This CDR3 region has 17 residues. The clonotype originates from a man between 60 and 75 years old in good health and CMV-seronegative. The sample was PBMCs. The chain is built from TRBV7-3 and TRBJ2-6, with 7 bases aligning to TRBD2. CDR3 region: CASSATAGFSGANVLTF. The CDR3 DNA reads as TGTGCCAGCAGCGCGACAGCGGGGTTCTCTGGGGCCAACGTCCTGACTTTC.